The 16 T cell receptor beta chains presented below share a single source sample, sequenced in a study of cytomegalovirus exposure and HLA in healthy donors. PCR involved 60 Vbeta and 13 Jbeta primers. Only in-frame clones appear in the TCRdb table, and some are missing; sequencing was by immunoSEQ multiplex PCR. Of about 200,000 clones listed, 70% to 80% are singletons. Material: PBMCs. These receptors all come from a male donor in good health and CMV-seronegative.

The DNA of the CDR3 is TGTGCCATCAGTGATCCGGTCCTAGGGGTTGGCTACACCTTC. Amino acids: CAISDPVLGVGYTF. The chain uses TRBV10-3 and TRBJ1-2, with a weak D call TRBD1 (5 bases). The V gene's germline CDR1 is ENHRY and CDR2 SYGVKD. CDR3 size: 14 residues. V lost 3 bases and J 7 bases, leaving 15 bases between the germline ends.

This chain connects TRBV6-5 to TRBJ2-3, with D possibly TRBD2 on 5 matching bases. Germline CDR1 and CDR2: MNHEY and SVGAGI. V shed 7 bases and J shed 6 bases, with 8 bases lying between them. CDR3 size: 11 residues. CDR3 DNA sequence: TGTGCCAGCACCAGAGGGGATACGCAGTATTTT. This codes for CASTRGDTQYF.

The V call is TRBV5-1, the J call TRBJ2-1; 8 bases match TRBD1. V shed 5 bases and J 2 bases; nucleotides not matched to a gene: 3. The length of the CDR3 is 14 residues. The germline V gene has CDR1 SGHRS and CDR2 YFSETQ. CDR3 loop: CASSRGQAYNEQFF. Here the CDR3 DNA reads TGCGCCAGCAGTCGGGGACAGGCCTACAATGAGCAGTTCTTC.

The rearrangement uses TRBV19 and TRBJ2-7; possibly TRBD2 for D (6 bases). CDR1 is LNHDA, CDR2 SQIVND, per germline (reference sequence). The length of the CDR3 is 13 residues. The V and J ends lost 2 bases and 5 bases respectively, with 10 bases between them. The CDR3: CASSITSRDEQYF. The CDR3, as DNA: TGTGCCAGTAGTATAACTAGCAGAGACGAGCAGTACTTC.

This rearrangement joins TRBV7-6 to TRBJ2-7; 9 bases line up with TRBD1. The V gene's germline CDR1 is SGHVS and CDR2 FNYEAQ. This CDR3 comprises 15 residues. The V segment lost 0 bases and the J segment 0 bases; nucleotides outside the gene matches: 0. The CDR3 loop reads CASSLATGGSYEQYF. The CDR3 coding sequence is TGTGCCAGCAGCTTAGCGACAGGGGGCTCCTACGAGCAGTACTTC.

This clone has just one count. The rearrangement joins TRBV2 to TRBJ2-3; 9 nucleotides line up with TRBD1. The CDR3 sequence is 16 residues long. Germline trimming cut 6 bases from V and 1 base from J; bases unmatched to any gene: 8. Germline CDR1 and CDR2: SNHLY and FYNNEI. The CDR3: CASRYYRGRGTDTQYF. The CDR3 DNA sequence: TGTGCCAGCAGGTATTACAGGGGGCGCGGCACAGATACGCAGTATTTT.

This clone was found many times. CDR3 nucleotides: TGCGCCAGCAGCCAGGACTCATCCGGCGTCTACGAGCAGTACTTC. Protein: CASSQDSSGVYEQYF. The chain couples TRBV5-1 to TRBJ2-7; possibly TRBD2 for D (5 bases). This CDR3 region has 15 residues. Germline CDR1 is SGHRS and CDR2 is YFSETQ. Trimming left V 4 bases short and J 3 bases short, with 17 bases between.

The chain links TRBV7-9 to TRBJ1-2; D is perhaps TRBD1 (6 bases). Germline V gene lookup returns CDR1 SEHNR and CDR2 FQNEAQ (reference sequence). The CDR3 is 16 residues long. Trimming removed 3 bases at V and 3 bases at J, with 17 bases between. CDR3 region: CASSLAGGHLYYGYTF. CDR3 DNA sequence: TGTGCCAGCAGCTTGGCGGGGGGGCATTTATACTATGGCTACACCTTC.

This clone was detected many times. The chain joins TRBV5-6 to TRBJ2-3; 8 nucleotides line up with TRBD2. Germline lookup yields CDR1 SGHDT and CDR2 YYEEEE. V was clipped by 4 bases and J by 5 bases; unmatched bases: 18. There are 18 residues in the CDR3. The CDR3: CASSPWTSSGVWVDTQYF. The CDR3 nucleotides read TGTGCCAGCAGCCCGTGGACTAGCAGTGGAGTCTGGGTAGATACGCAGTATTTT.

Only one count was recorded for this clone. The CDR3 nucleotides read TGTGCCAGCAGCTTGGGGTTGGGGACAGGGTCGGGGGAAAAACTGTTTTTT. Translation gives CASSLGLGTGSGEKLFF. V and J are TRBV5-5 and TRBJ1-4; 9 nucleotides line up with TRBD1. CDR1 is SGHKS and CDR2 is YYEKEE in the germline V gene (reference sequence). The ends lost 0 bases at V and 8 bases at J; junction bases unmatched: 11. CDR3 size: 17 residues.

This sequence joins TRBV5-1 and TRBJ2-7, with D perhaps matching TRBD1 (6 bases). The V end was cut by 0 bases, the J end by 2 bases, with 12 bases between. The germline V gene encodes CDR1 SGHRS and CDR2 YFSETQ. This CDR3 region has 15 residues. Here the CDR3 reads CASSLALGTTYEQYF. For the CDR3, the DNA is TGCGCCAGCAGCTTGGCCTTGGGGACAACCTACGAGCAGTACTTC. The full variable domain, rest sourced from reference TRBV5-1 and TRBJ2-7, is KAGVTQTPRYLIKTRGQQVTLSCSPISGHRSVSWYQQTPGQGLQFLFEYFSETQRNKGNFPGRFSGRQFSNSRSEMNVSTLELGDSALYLCASSLALGTTYEQYFGPGTRLTVT.

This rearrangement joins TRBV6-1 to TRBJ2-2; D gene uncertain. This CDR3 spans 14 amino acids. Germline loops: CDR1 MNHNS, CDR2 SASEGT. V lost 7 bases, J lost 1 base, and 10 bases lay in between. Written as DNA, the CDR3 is TGTGCCAGCACCGGGTTGCGGAACACCGGGGAGCTGTTTTTT. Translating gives CASTGLRNTGELFF.

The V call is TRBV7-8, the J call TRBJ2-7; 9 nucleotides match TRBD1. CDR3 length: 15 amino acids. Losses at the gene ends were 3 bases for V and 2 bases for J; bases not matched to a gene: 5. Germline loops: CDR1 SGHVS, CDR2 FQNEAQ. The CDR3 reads CASSFPGTGTYEQYF. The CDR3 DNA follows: TGTGCCAGCAGCTTCCCCGGGACAGGGACCTACGAGCAGTACTTC.

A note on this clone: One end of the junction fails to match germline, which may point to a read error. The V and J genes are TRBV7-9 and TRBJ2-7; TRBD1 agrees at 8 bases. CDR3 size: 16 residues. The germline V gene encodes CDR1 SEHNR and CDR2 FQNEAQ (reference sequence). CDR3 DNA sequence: TGTTCCAGCAGCTCGACAGGGGCCCATACTCCTTACGAGCAGTACTTC. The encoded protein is CSSSSTGAHTPYEQYF.

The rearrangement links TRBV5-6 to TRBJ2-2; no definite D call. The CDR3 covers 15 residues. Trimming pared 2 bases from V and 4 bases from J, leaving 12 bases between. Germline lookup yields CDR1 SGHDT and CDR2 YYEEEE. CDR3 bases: TGTGCCAGCAGCTTTCTAGAGATCACCACCGGGGAGCTGTTTTTT. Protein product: CASSFLEITTGELFF.

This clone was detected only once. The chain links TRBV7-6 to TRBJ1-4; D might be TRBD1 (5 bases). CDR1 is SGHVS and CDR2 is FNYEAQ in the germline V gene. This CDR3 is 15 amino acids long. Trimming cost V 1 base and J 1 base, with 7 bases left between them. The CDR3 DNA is TGTGCCAGCAGCTTAGATCAGGGAACTAATGAAAAACTGTTTTTT. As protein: CASSLDQGTNEKLFF.